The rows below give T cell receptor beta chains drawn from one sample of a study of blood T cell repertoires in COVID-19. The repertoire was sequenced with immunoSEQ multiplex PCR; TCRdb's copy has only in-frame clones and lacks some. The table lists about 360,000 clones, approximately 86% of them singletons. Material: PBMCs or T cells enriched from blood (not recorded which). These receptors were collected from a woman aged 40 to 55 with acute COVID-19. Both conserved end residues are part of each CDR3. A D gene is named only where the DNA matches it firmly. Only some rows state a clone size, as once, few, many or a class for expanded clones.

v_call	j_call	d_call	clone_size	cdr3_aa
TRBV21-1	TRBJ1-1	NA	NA	CASDYRDRGFNTEAFF
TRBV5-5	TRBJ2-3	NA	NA	CASSLSPASGTDTQYF
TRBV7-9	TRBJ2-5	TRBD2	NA	CASSLGGAGETQYF
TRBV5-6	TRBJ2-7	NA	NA	CASTRDTGSSYEQYF
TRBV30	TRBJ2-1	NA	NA	CAWWGGLARNNEQFF
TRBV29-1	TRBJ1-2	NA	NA	CSVAGGGVLYTF
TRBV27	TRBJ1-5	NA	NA	CASSPLRGPNQPQHF
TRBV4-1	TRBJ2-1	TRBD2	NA	CASSPWGLAGIDEQFF
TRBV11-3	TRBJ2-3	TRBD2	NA	CASSLWAGGLSTDTQYF
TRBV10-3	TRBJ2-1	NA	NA	CAISERTGLGGNNEQFF
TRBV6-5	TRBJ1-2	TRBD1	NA	CATSQGANYGYTF
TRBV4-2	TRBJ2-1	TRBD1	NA	CASSQEYRGTGDYNEQFF
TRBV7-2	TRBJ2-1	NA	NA	CASSLLWAGQSYGNEQFF
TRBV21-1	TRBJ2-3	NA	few	CASSKSGGPHTDTQYF
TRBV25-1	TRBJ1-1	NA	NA	CASSVGRGTEAFF
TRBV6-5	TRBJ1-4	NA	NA	CASSYGAERYEKLFF
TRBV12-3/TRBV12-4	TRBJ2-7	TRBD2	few	CASNDGGSYEQYF
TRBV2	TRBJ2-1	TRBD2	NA	CASRLAGLNNEQFF
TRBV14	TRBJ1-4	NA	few	CASSRPGEKLFF
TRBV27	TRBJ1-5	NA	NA	CASSLGTPNQPQHF
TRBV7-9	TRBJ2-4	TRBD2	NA	CASSLRSGGLSKNIQYF
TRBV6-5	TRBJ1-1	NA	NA	CASSPLGAQRTEAFF